One and the same sample provided the 24 T cell receptor beta chains below, sequenced in a study of graft-versus-host responses after intestinal transplantation. TCRdb's table, derived via immunoSEQ multiplex PCR, lists solely in-frame clones and lacks some. The sample has 80,000 to 90,000 clones, approximately 92% seen once; the top ten hold over 0.3%. Which antigens these TCRs recognize remains unknown. The source material was unstimulated CD4+ T cells sorted from spleen or lymph node cells, sampled before intestinal transplant. The origin of the receptors is a human donor who received an intestinal transplant.

The V call is TRBV5-4, the J call TRBJ2-1; D is possibly TRBD2 (6 bases). CDR1 SGHNT and CDR2 YYREEE come from the germline V gene (reference sequence). The CDR3 is 16 amino acids. Between the trimmed V and J ends, which lost 0 bases and 10 bases, there was a span of 20 bases. The CDR3 DNA reads as TGTGCCAGCAGCTTGGAGGGCGCGGGCGGACTACTAGAGCAGTTCTTC. Encoded protein: CASSLEGAGGLLEQFF.

The chain couples TRBV28 to TRBJ1-4, with D possibly TRBD1 on 6 matching bases. Germline-derived CDR1 and CDR2 are MDHEN and SYDVKM. The length of the CDR3 is 16 residues. Trimming shortened V by 6 bases and J by 0 bases, and 14 bases separated the two germline ends. As DNA, the CDR3 is TGTGCCAGCAGGGGGACACCGGGGGCAACTAATGAAAAACTGTTTTTT. Its protein is CASRGTPGATNEKLFF.

The J gene is TRBJ2-1, the V gene TRBV27; D could derive from TRBD1 or TRBD2 (7 bases each). Per the germline V gene, CDR1 is MNHEY and CDR2 is SMNVEV (reference sequence). Trimming cost V 6 bases and J 0 bases, with 18 bases left between them. The CDR3 length is 17 residues. CDR3: CASSRSGRGPSYNEQFF. The DNA for the CDR3 is TGTGCCAGCAGCCGTTCTGGGAGGGGGCCCTCCTACAATGAGCAGTTCTTC.

The J gene is TRBJ1-2, the V gene TRBV28, with 10 bases lining up with TRBD1. The CDR3 contains 14 residues. Germline values: CDR1 MDHEN, CDR2 SYDVKM. The V and J ends lost 5 bases and 5 bases, in that order; junction bases with no gene match: 5. CDR3 nucleotides: TGTGCCAGCAGTCGACAGGGGGCGGGGTATGGCTACACCTTC. It is translated as CASSRQGAGYGYTF.

The rearrangement uses TRBV5-1 and TRBJ2-1; 7 positions agree with TRBD2. The junction had 15 bases not matched to a gene; V was cut back by 4 bases and J by 5 bases. The CDR3 is 17 amino acids. Germline V lookup: CDR1 SGHRS, CDR2 YFSETQ. Here the CDR3 reads CASSPGRGSRGDNEQFF. The DNA of the CDR3 is TGCGCCAGCAGCCCTGGCCGCGGGAGTCGGGGAGACAATGAGCAGTTCTTC.

This clone was seen a handful of times. CDR3 coding DNA: TGTGCCAGCAGCTTGGTGGACAGAAACGATGGCTACACCTTC. It translates to CASSLVDRNDGYTF. The chain links TRBV5-6 to TRBJ1-2; perhaps TRBD1 as D (6 bases). V was pared by 0 bases and J by 6 bases, with 12 bases between. CDR3 length: 14 amino acids. Germline V gene sequence: CDR1 SGHDT, CDR2 YYEEEE.

This clone occurred once. This chain uses TRBV2 with TRBJ2-5; TRBD2 aligns across 7 bases. V lost 7 bases, J lost 5 bases, and 16 bases stayed unmatched. The CDR3 covers 16 residues. Germline CDR1 and CDR2: SNHLY and FYNNEI. For the CDR3, the DNA is TGTGCCAGCACGGGTTTCGAGGGAGGGCGGATGGAGACCCAGTACTTC. As protein: CASTGFEGGRMETQYF.

The chain employs TRBV11-2 and TRBJ1-1; D possibly corresponds to TRBD1 (6 bases). V lost 0 bases, J lost 4 bases, and 9 bases lay in between. Germline CDR1 and CDR2: SGHAT and FQNNGV. The CDR3 extends over 14 amino acids. CDR3 coding DNA: TGTGCCAGCAGCTTAGATCTGGGGGCCACTGAAGCTTTCTTT. Protein product: CASSLDLGATEAFF.

In DNA form, the CDR3 reads TGTGCCACCCCGGGGGCCGGGGGCGACTATGGCTACACCTTC. Translation gives CATPGAGGDYGYTF. This chain links TRBV19 with TRBJ1-2; possibly TRBD1 for D (6 bases). CDR3 length equals 14 residues. V lost 10 bases and J lost 3, with 18 bases in between. Germline lookup yields CDR1 LNHDA and CDR2 SQIVND (reference sequence).

The genes are TRBV6-1 and TRBJ1-5; maybe TRBD1 (6 bases). The CDR3 runs to 17 residues. Germline-derived CDR1 and CDR2 are MNHNS and SASEGT. Trimming left V 1 base short and J 4 bases short, with 17 bases between. The CDR3 DNA follows: TGTGCCAGCAGTGAAGACGGTACCAGGGGACTTAATCAGCCCCAGCATTTT. Protein sequence: CASSEDGTRGLNQPQHF.

V usage is TRBV6-5 and J usage is TRBJ1-4; D gene uncertain. This CDR3 is 14 amino acids long. The germline CDR1 and CDR2 sequences are MNHEY and SVGAGI. Trimming stripped 4 bases from V and 5 bases from J, with 11 bases between. CDR3 DNA sequence: TGTGCCAGCAGTTTGAGCGGCTCCAATGAAAAACTGTTTTTT. It is translated as CASSLSGSNEKLFF.

The chain joins TRBV7-9 to TRBJ2-7; 9 bases map to TRBD1. The V gene end was trimmed by 5 bases and the J gene end by 3 bases; junction bases not matched to a gene: 8. This CDR3 comprises 15 residues. Germline CDR1 is SEHNR and CDR2 is FQNEAQ (reference sequence). The CDR3 region is CASSTPGQGLYEQYF. DNA of the CDR3: TGTGCCAGCAGCACTCCGGGACAGGGTCTCTACGAGCAGTACTTC.

J is TRBJ2-7 and V is TRBV7-9; tentatively, D is TRBD1 (6 bases). Germline CDR1 and CDR2: SEHNR and FQNEAQ (reference sequence). V was cut by 0 bases and J by 0 bases, with 12 bases left in between. This CDR3 has 16 residues. The CDR3 loop reads CASSLAGAAFSYEQYF. CDR3 nucleotides: TGTGCCAGCAGCTTAGCGGGGGCAGCTTTCTCCTACGAGCAGTACTTC.

The gene calls are TRBV7-8 and TRBJ2-7, with a possible D match to TRBD2 (5 bases). V shed 2 bases and J shed 3 bases, with 17 bases lying between them. In germline, CDR1 is SGHVS, CDR2 FQNEAQ. This CDR3 has 16 residues. The CDR3 is CASSLSHEGANYEQYF. CDR3 DNA sequence: TGTGCCAGCAGCTTAAGTCATGAGGGAGCGAACTACGAGCAGTACTTC. The full variable domain, with the rest looked up from reference TRBV7-8 and TRBJ2-7, is GAGVSQSPRYKVAKRGQDVALRCDPISGHVSLFWYQQALGQGPEFLTYFQNEAQLDKSGLPSDRFFAERPEGSVSTLKIQRTQQEDSAVYLCASSLSHEGANYEQYFGPGTRLTVT.

The genes are TRBV18 and TRBJ1-1; D is perhaps TRBD1 (6 bases). Trimming left V 4 bases short and J 1 base short, with 7 bases between. The CDR3 consists of 13 residues. Germline V gene lookup returns CDR1 KGHSH and CDR2 LQKENI. The CDR3 nucleotides are TGTGCCAGCTCACAGACAGGGAACACTGAAGCTTTCTTT. Its translation: CASSQTGNTEAFF.

In its sample, this clone was seen a few times. One end of the junction fails to match germline, which may point to a read error. The chain couples TRBV5-5 to TRBJ2-7; D possibly uses TRBD1 or TRBD2 (6 bases each). Germline CDR1 reads SGHKS; CDR2 reads YYEKEE (reference sequence). This CDR3 region has 14 residues. CDR3 nucleotides: TGTGCCAGCACCTTGGGCCGGGGGCCCTACGAGCAGTACTTC. Amino acid sequence: CASTLGRGPYEQYF.

The chain links TRBV5-1 to TRBJ2-2; TRBD2 might be the D (6 bases). CDR1 SGHRS and CDR2 YFSETQ come from the germline V gene. Trimming removed 4 bases from V and 4 bases from J, with 11 bases in between. This CDR3 contains 14 residues. In nucleotides, the CDR3 is TGCGCCAGCAGCCCCCAGGAGGGCACCGGGGAGCTGTTTTTT. Residues: CASSPQEGTGELFF. Supplemented by reference TRBV5-1 and TRBJ2-2, the full variable domain reads KAGVTQTPRYLIKTRGQQVTLSCSPISGHRSVSWYQQTPGQGLQFLFEYFSETQRNKGNFPGRFSGRQFSNSRSEMNVSTLELGDSALYLCASSPQEGTGELFFGEGSRLTVL.

V and J are TRBV18 and TRBJ2-2; D call uncertain. V was clipped by 4 bases and J by 2 bases, with 14 bases between them. This CDR3 is 16 amino acids long. Germline CDR1 reads KGHSH; CDR2 reads LQKENI. DNA for the CDR3: TGTGCCAGCTCACACATCGGCAAGGTCAACACCGGGGAGCTGTTTTTT. This codes for CASSHIGKVNTGELFF.

The chain recombines TRBV6-6 with TRBJ1-2; 7 bases are a match to TRBD1. Germline V gene data show CDR1 as MNHNY and CDR2 as SVGAGI (reference sequence). The CDR3 spans 13 residues. V was pared by 5 bases and J by 4 bases, with 4 bases of the junction left unmatched. CDR3 sequence reads: CASSRQGVYGYTF. CDR3 nucleotide sequence: TGTGCCAGCAGTAGACAGGGAGTCTATGGCTACACCTTC.

CDR3 in amino acids: CASGDGRLNQPQHF. CDR3 DNA sequence: TGTGCCAGTGGGGACGGACGGCTAAATCAGCCCCAGCATTTT. The V and J genes are TRBV5-5 and TRBJ1-5; D possibly corresponds to TRBD1 (5 bases). CDR3 length: 14 amino acids. Deletions cut 8 bases from V and 4 bases from J, with 16 bases between. Germline V gene lookup returns CDR1 SGHKS and CDR2 YYEKEE (reference sequence).

This rearrangement joins TRBV11-3 to TRBJ2-2; possibly TRBD2 for D (5 bases). Trimming left V 6 bases short and J 1 base short, with 15 bases between. Germline loops: CDR1 SGHNT, CDR2 YENEEA. The CDR3 consists of 16 residues. CDR3 coding DNA: TGTGCCAGCAGTTCTAGCTTCGGGGAGAACACCGGGGAGCTGTTTTTT. Translation gives CASSSSFGENTGELFF.

The chain uses TRBV5-1 and TRBJ2-7; 10 nucleotides match TRBD1. V was clipped by 2 bases and J by 2 bases; unmatched bases: 10. Germline CDR1 is SGHRS and CDR2 is YFSETQ. The CDR3 is made up of 17 amino acids. The CDR3 region has the DNA TGCGCCAGCAGCTTATGGGACAGGGGCTCTGGGCCCTACGAGCAGTACTTC. Its translation: CASSLWDRGSGPYEQYF.

A single count supports this clone. V is TRBV30 and J is TRBJ1-5; 7 bases align to TRBD1. The CDR3 spans 17 residues. Unmatched junction bases numbered 9, after V lost 0 bases and J lost 1 base. Germline V gene data show CDR1 as GTSNPN and CDR2 as SVGIG (reference sequence). The CDR3 nucleotides are TGTGCCTGGAGTGTTCGCCAGGGGGGCTTGAGCAATCAGCCCCAGCATTTT. This encodes CAWSVRQGGLSNQPQHF.

V gene TRBV15 combines with J gene TRBJ1-4; weak D call: TRBD1 (5 bases). The CDR3 is made up of 16 amino acids. The ends were cut back, 0 bases at V and 5 bases at J, with 13 bases in the middle. Germline CDR1 is LNHNV and CDR2 is YYDKDF (reference sequence). CDR3 amino acids: CATSRDVRGLNEKLFF. The CDR3, as DNA: TGTGCCACCAGCAGAGACGTGCGGGGGTTGAATGAAAAACTGTTTTTT.